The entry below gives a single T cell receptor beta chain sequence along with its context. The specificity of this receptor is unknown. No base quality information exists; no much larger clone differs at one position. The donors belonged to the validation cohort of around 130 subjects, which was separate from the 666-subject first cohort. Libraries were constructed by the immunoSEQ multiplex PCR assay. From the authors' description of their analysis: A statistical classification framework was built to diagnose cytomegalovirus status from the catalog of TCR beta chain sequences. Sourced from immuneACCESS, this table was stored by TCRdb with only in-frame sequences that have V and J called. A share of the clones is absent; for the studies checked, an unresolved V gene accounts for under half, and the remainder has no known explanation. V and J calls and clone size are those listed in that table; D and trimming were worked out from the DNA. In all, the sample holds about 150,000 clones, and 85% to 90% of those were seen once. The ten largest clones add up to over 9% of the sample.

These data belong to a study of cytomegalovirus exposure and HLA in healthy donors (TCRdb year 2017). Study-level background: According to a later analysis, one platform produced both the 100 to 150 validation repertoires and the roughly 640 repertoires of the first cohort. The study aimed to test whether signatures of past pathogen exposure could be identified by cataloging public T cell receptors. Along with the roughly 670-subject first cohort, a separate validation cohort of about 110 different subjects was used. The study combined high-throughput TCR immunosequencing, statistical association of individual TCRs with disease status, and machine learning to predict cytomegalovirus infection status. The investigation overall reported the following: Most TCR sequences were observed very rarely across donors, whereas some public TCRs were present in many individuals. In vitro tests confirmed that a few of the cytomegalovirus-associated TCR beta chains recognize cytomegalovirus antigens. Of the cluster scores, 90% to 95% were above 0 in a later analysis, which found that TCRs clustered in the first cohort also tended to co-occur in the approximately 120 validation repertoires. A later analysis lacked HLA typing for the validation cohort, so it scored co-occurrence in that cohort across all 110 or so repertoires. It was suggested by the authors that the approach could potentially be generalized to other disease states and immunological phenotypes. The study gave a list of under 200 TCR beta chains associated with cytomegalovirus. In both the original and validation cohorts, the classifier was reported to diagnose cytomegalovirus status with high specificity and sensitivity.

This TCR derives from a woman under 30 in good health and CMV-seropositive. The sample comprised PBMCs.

The CDR3 protein: CASRQTGGGYNEQFF. The sequence in DNA is TGTGCCAGCAGGCAAACAGGGGGCGGGTACAATGAGCAGTTCTTC. The V gene is TRBV6-5 and the J gene is TRBJ2-1; the junction holds 9 bases that match TRBD1. As encoded in the germline V gene, CDR1 is MNHEY while CDR2 is SVGAGI. Taken from cysteine to phenylalanine, the CDR3 has 15 residues. Left in the record is the CDR3 DNA by itself, 45 bases read in frame from the first base. Trimming removed 6 bases from V and 4 bases from J; the gene matches leave 7 bases unexplained.